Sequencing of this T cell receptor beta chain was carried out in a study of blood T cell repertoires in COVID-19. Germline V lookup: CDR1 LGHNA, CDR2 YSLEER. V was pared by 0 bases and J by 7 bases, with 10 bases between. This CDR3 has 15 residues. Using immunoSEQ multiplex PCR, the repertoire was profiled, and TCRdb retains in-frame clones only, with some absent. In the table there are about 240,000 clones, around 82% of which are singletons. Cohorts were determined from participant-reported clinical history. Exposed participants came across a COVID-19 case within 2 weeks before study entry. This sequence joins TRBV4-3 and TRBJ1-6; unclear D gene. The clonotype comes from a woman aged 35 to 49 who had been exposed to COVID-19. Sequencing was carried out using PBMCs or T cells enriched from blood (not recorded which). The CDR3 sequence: CASSQDRDGNSPLHF. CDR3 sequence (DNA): TGCGCCAGCAGCCAAGACCGGGATGGGAATTCACCCCTCCACTTT.